The TCR beta chain described here comes from a study of cytomegalovirus exposure and HLA in healthy donors (dated by TCRdb to 2016 to 2017). Study-level background: An earlier analysis of roughly 570 of the donors reported roughly 300 Gb of sequence data and around 100 million unique TCR beta sequences obtained from some 170 million T cells. An early release covering 550 to 700 HLA-typed donors comprised about 310 gigabases of sequencing data and around 80 million unique TCR sequences. The genetic ancestry cluster associated with self-reported Caucasian donors included 81% of the roughly 360 genotyped donors. The study was designed to test whether signatures of past pathogen exposure could be identified by cataloging public T cell receptors. The study used immunosequencing to profile the T cell repertoires of approximately 640 subjects and linked those repertoires to cytomegalovirus serostatus. A separate validation cohort of approximately 130 different subjects was used in addition to the 666-subject first cohort. To predict cytomegalovirus infection status, the study brought together high-throughput TCR immunosequencing, statistical association of individual TCRs with disease status, and machine learning. To study patterns of TCR occurrence, a later analysis re-analyzed previously published TCR beta repertoires from around 670 donors and added high-resolution HLA genotyping. Rather than using new phenotypic data, the later analysis identified candidate immune exposures from TCR beta sequences and from how often those sequences occurred across donors. In an earlier analysis of a few hundred of the donors, high-throughput TCR beta sequencing was used to judge whether each TCR beta V gene segment behaved as functional or pseudogenic. Donor age, sex, ethnicity and CMV serostatus were compiled alongside the repertoire data. A later genetic analysis used genome-wide SNP genotypes for about 60% of the roughly 700 donors, treating that subset as a discovery cohort. All discovery cohort repertoires had been generated on a single sequencing platform. Class I and class II HLA loci were covered by the typing at four-digit resolution. Typing coverage differed by locus: A, B, C, DRB1 and DQB1 were typed in about 629-630 donors, DQA1 in about 560, DPA1 in 600 to 610, and DPB1 in just under 490. About five DR-DQ haplotypes were treated as single units for association and clustering because of strong linkage in the cohort. On average, approximately 250,000 unique TCR beta nucleotide sequences were sequenced per donor among a few hundred genotyped donors of the cohort, with around 19% of those sequences being non-productive. General conclusions and limits of the study: A cluster of highly shared sequence variants was judged likely to be a technical artifact of the sequencing pipeline. The earlier analysis of nearly 600 of the donors excluded 15 to 20 rarely observed V segments, including chromosome 9 orphons, because counts were too low. In a later analysis, HLA-associated TCR beta chains were found to be more clonally expanded and to have lower generation probabilities than equally common non-associated chains. In the study, 150 to 200 TCR beta chains were listed as associated with cytomegalovirus. When HLA alleles, especially DR and DQ, strongly co-occurred, attributing TCR associations to individual alleles was difficult. In vitro tests confirmed that a few of the cytomegalovirus-associated TCR beta chains recognize cytomegalovirus antigens. Compared with the approximately 600-donor mean, donors in an Asian-associated ancestry cluster had fewer N-insertions in productive TCRs, according to a later genetic analysis. Linkage disequilibrium might explain the correlated functional status among segregating V segments, but an unknown experimental factor could not be excluded. It was suggested by the authors that the approach could potentially be generalized to other disease states and immunological phenotypes. Roughly uniform sequencing depth across donors was assumed in presence/absence analyses, although this assumption may not hold. A later genetic analysis associated a missense DCLRE1C variant with V-gene and J-gene trimming of TCR beta chains, and an independent cohort replicated the association. Immune exposure information for the cohort was limited to CMV serostatus. Some IMGT-functional V segments, including TRBV6-2 and TRBV6-3, could not be told apart with the 87-base-pair reads, so those segments were excluded. In a later analysis, the rate of TCR association differed among HLA loci, with DRB1 alleles having the most associated TCRs and HLA-C alleles having the fewest. A further reported finding was that TCR beta sequences accurately predicted the HLA-A and HLA-B alleles for most subjects in the first cohort. At a false discovery rate of 0.05, a later analysis linked some 18,000 TCR beta sequences to specific HLA alleles. Because some donors lacked HLA typing at each locus, the association tests relied only on the typed subset. Most CMV-associated TCR beta chains appeared to be HLA-restricted in a later analysis, and the HLA associations seemed to be driven largely by CMV exposure. An earlier analysis of around 500 of the donors showed that most TCR beta V segments appeared in productive rearrangements either about 87% or about 30% of the time, which broadly matched IMGT annotations. While some public TCRs were present in many individuals, most TCR sequences turned up only very rarely across donors. In this cohort, only TCR beta chains were sequenced, and detectable features were limited by the absence of alpha or paired-chain data. In a later analysis, several top co-occurrence clusters were reported to appear linked to parvovirus B19, influenza, CMV and Epstein-Barr virus. The classifier was reported to diagnose cytomegalovirus status with high specificity and sensitivity in both the original cohort and the validation cohort.

The library was obtained by the immunoSEQ multiplex PCR assay. For the multiplex PCR, a mixture combining 60 forward primers for TCR Vbeta segments and 13 reverse primers for TCR Jbeta segments was used. The CDR3 region of rearranged TCR beta genes was amplified from genomic DNA by a multiplex PCR assay. The amplified TCR beta libraries were sequenced on the Illumina HiSeq System as 87-base-pair reads. Per the source publication's procedure: In a later analysis, tens of millions of unique TCR beta chains were counted across the roughly 610 repertoires, and roughly 11 million of these chains were shared by at least two donors. Raw reads were error-corrected and collapsed into unique sequences with a nearest-neighbor algorithm that merged closely related sequences to remove PCR and sequencing errors. To assign V, D and J gene segments, CDR3 sequences were aligned to IMGT reference sequences. For a sequence to be retained, at least a six-nucleotide match to both a V gene segment and a J gene segment was required. A rearrangement was called productive if the CDR3 had no stop codons and remained in frame with V and J, and every other rearrangement was called non-productive. CDR3 was defined by IMGT convention, running from the second conserved V-encoded cysteine to the conserved J-encoded phenylalanine. The earlier analysis of some 540 of the donors excluded any sequence lacking an unambiguous match to a single V gene segment. In an earlier analysis of 587 of the donors, V segments were called functional above 56.7% productive rearrangements and were called segregating when the between-donor standard deviation exceeded 5%. A statistical classification framework was built to diagnose cytomegalovirus status from the catalog of TCR beta chain sequences. In a later analysis, V and J genes were assigned by comparing TCR nucleotide sequences against IMGT/GENE-DB human TR gene sequences. Using the TCRdist pipeline, a later analysis assigned CDR3 sequences along with most-parsimonious VDJ recombination scenarios. In a later analysis, each TCR beta chain was defined by its CDR3 amino acid sequence together with its V-gene family, and reads lacking a unique V-gene family were excluded. To address suspected cross-contamination and a sequencing artifact, a later analysis removed around 600 highly shared, low-generation-probability nucleotide sequences. A later analysis calculated a clonal expansion index for each public chain from normalized within-repertoire ranks of inferred template counts. In a later analysis, generation probabilities were computed with a VDJ recombination model fitted to out-of-frame rearrangements, and the resulting probabilities were checked against IGoR. In a later analysis, TCR-TCR, TCR-HLA and TCR-CMV co-occurrence was scored with hypergeometric tests, and a repertoire-size bias correction was applied to TCR pairs. In a later analysis, false discovery rates were estimated by permuting HLA or CMV assignments 20 times. A later analysis grouped co-occurring TCRs with DBSCAN, adding TCRdist sequence similarity when clustering within HLA-allele-positive subsets. Repertoires with fewer than 30,000 or more than 120,000 public chains, plus five repertoires with anomalous nucleotide sharing, were excluded from co-occurrence clustering. TCRdb retrieved this table from immuneACCESS and kept in-frame rearrangements only. Not all clones are present; in checked studies, unresolved V genes account for under half, and no reason is known for the remainder. V, J and clone size are taken as reported in that table, and D and trimming were inferred from the DNA itself. Here the sample has 98,000 or so clones; about 80% occur a single time. Roughly 2% of the sample belongs to the ten largest clones.

The cohort was made up of 666 healthy bone marrow donors. At the time of sampling, every cohort member was nominally healthy, though immune exposures that went unrecorded were likely present. The donor was CMV seronegative and was included in the group of 352 seronegative cohort members. A peripheral blood sample was collected from each donor, and TCR beta sequencing was performed on peripheral blood mononuclear cells. Genomic DNA extraction from the blood cell samples was performed with the Qiagen DNeasy Blood Extraction Kit. With regard to this clone: The clone's antigen remains unknown. No qualities accompany the bases; no much larger clone lies one base away.

The CDR3 numbers 14 residues from cysteine through phenylalanine. Here the CDR3 DNA is all that survives: 42 bases in frame from base 1. The sequenced sample consisted of PBMCs. The receptor comes from a man aged 35-49 years in good health and CMV-seronegative. Recombination linked TRBV21-1 to TRBJ1-1. TRBV21-1 is given as a pseudogene. The CDR3: CANGDGGANPEAFF. Read as DNA, the sequence is TGTGCCAACGGGGACGGAGGGGCCAACCCTGAAGCTTTCTTT.